Listed here are 10 T cell receptor beta chains from one sample, sequenced in a study of cytomegalovirus exposure and HLA in healthy donors. PCR employed 60 Vbeta and 13 Jbeta primers. Assay: immunoSEQ multiplex PCR; the TCRdb copy retains only in-frame clones and omits some. The table has 160,000 or so clones, about 72% seen once. Sequencing was done on a sample of PBMCs. The receptors originated from a man aged 25-45 years in good health and CMV-seropositive.

The gene calls are TRBV5-1 and TRBJ1-1; 9 bases map to TRBD1. CDR3 length: 18 residues. V lost 5 bases to trimming and J lost 4 bases; unmatched junction nucleotides: 18. Germline V gene sequence: CDR1 SGHRS, CDR2 YFSETQ. CDR3 nucleotide sequence: TGCGCCAGCAGACCGGGGGGGGGCCTAACGACAGGGGGCACTGAAGCTTTCTTT. Translated, it gives CASRPGGGLTTGGTEAFF.

The J gene is TRBJ1-5, the V gene TRBV4-1, with D unclear. V dropped 2 bases and J dropped 5 bases, with 10 bases sitting between them. The CDR3 is 14 amino acids. Germline V CDR1 and CDR2: MGHRA, YSYEKL. The CDR3 DNA reads as TGCGCCAGCAGCCAATTCAGGTTAGATCAGCCCCAGCATTTT. Translating it yields CASSQFRLDQPQHF.

The chain employs TRBV5-1 and TRBJ2-7, with TRBD1 identical over 8 bases. Trimming at V came to 3 bases and at J to 0 bases, leaving 5 bases not matched to a gene. Germline lookup yields CDR1 SGHRS and CDR2 YFSETQ. CDR3 length: 15 amino acids. The CDR3 bases are TGCGCCAGCAGCTATGGACAGGGCAACTCCTACGAGCAGTACTTC. Protein: CASSYGQGNSYEQYF.

Written as DNA, the CDR3 is TGTGCCACCAGCAGACAGGAAAACACTGAAGCTTTCTTT. This sequence encodes CATSRQENTEAFF. J is TRBJ1-1 and V is TRBV6-1, with a possible D match to TRBD1 (6 bases). CDR1 is MNHNS, CDR2 SASEGT, per germline. This CDR3 has 13 residues. V lost 10 bases to trimming and J lost 2 bases, with 14 bases between them.

The sample holds a few counts of this clone. This chain uses TRBV30 with TRBJ2-1; 8 bases line up with TRBD1. V lost 1 base, J lost 4 bases, and 3 bases stayed unmatched. CDR3 length: 14 residues. CDR1 is GTSNPN, CDR2 SVGIG, per germline (reference sequence). CDR3 coding DNA: TGTGCCTGGAGTGAGGACAGGGCGTACAATGAGCAGTTCTTC. Its translation is CAWSEDRAYNEQFF.

This clone occurred a few times. This chain joins TRBV5-6 and TRBJ1-2; 7 bases map to TRBD1. The junction had 8 bases not matched to a gene; V was cut back by 4 bases and J by 8 bases. The CDR3 spans 13 residues. Germline CDR1 reads SGHDT; CDR2 reads YYEEEE. In DNA, the CDR3 is TGTGCCAGCAGCATGACAGGGCTCTACGGCTACACCTTC. Residues: CASSMTGLYGYTF.

The rearrangement uses TRBV7-9 and TRBJ2-7, with D perhaps TRBD2 (5 bases). CDR1 SEHNR and CDR2 FQNEAQ come from the germline V gene (reference sequence). The CDR3 has 16 amino acids. Trimming took off 5 bases at V and 0 bases at J, with 17 bases between the two ends. The DNA of the CDR3 is TGTGCCAGCAGCACCTCGAGGGAACCGAGCTCCTACGAGCAGTACTTC. Amino acid sequence: CASSTSREPSSYEQYF. The whole variable domain, remainder taken from reference TRBV7-9 and TRBJ2-7, is DTGVSQNPRHKITKRGQNVTFRCDPISEHNRLYWYRQTLGQGPEFLTYFQNEAQLEKSRLLSDRFSAERPKGSFSTLEIQRTEQGDSAMYLCASSTSREPSSYEQYFGPGTRLTVT.

V is TRBV30 and J is TRBJ2-3, with D unclear. This CDR3 is 14 amino acids long. Trimming shortened V by 4 bases and J by 1 base, and 12 bases separated the two germline ends. Germline CDR1 is GTSNPN and CDR2 is SVGIG (reference sequence). This chain's CDR3 is CAWTRSSRTDTQYF. Here the CDR3 DNA reads TGTGCCTGGACTCGGTCTTCCCGCACAGATACGCAGTATTTT.

This clone was found once. The chain couples TRBV7-9 to TRBJ2-1; D is perhaps TRBD1 (5 bases). There are 17 residues in the CDR3. The germline CDR1 and CDR2 sequences are SEHNR and FQNEAQ (reference sequence). The ends were cut back, 2 bases at V and 0 bases at J, with 14 bases in the middle. The CDR3 DNA reads as TGTGCCAGCAGCTTACGCCCGGACACCCGCTCCTACAATGAGCAGTTCTTC. Its translation: CASSLRPDTRSYNEQFF.

The J gene is TRBJ2-1, the V gene TRBV10-1, with 8 bases that match TRBD1. The germline CDR1 and CDR2 sequences are WNHNN and SYGVQD (reference sequence). The CDR3 runs 15 residues. Trimming cost V 4 bases and J 0 bases; bases outside gene matches: 2. CDR3 DNA: TGCGCCAGCAGTGGGGGGACAGGCTCCTACAATGAGCAGTTCTTC. It encodes CASSGGTGSYNEQFF.